This T cell receptor (beta chain) was retrieved from a study of blood T cell repertoires in COVID-19. Study background: Spain, Italy and the United States supplied samples that represented acute and convalescent COVID-19. PBMCs, B-cell-depleted T cells, or T cells provided the cDNA or gDNA that made up the material.

There are 18 residues in the CDR3. Looked up from germline, CDR1 is DFQATT and CDR2 is SNEGSKA (reference sequence). V was pared by 3 bases and J by 3 bases, with 18 bases of the junction left unmatched. Per the authors' pipeline: Estimation of nucleated cell counts was performed using reference gene primer amplification. Method: immunoSEQ multiplex PCR; TCRdb's copy keeps in-frame clones and lacks some. V and J calls and clone size are given by that table; D and trimming were obtained from the DNA. The sample has 95,000 to 150,000 clones, approximately 83% seen once; the top ten hold 10% to 15%. This TCR was sampled from a man aged 55 to 70 with acute or convalescent COVID-19. Input material: peripheral blood. The V and J genes are TRBV20-1 and TRBJ2-7; 9 nucleotides match TRBD2. The CDR3 reads CSASPGVIAGANVYEQYF. The CDR3 DNA reads as TGCAGTGCTAGTCCCGGGGTGATAGCGGGGGCTAATGTCTACGAGCAGTACTTC.